The source of this TCR beta chain is a study of blood T cell repertoires in COVID-19. V was pared by 6 bases and J by 1 base, with 1 base of the junction left unmatched. From germline, CDR1 is MNHEY and CDR2 SMNVEV (reference sequence). The CDR3 loop spans 14 amino acids. This clone was counted once. Clones were read by immunoSEQ multiplex PCR, and TCRdb kept only the in-frame ones, dropping some. Of under 150,000 clones listed, roughly 80% are singletons. Sequences were obtained from peripheral blood. This clonotype was obtained from a human donor in a cohort sampled during active COVID-19. The J gene is TRBJ1-5, the V gene TRBV27, with 9 bases matching TRBD1. The CDR3 loop reads CASRGQGSNQPQHF. The CDR3 coding sequence is TGTGCCAGCAGGGGACAGGGAAGCAATCAGCCCCAGCATTTT.